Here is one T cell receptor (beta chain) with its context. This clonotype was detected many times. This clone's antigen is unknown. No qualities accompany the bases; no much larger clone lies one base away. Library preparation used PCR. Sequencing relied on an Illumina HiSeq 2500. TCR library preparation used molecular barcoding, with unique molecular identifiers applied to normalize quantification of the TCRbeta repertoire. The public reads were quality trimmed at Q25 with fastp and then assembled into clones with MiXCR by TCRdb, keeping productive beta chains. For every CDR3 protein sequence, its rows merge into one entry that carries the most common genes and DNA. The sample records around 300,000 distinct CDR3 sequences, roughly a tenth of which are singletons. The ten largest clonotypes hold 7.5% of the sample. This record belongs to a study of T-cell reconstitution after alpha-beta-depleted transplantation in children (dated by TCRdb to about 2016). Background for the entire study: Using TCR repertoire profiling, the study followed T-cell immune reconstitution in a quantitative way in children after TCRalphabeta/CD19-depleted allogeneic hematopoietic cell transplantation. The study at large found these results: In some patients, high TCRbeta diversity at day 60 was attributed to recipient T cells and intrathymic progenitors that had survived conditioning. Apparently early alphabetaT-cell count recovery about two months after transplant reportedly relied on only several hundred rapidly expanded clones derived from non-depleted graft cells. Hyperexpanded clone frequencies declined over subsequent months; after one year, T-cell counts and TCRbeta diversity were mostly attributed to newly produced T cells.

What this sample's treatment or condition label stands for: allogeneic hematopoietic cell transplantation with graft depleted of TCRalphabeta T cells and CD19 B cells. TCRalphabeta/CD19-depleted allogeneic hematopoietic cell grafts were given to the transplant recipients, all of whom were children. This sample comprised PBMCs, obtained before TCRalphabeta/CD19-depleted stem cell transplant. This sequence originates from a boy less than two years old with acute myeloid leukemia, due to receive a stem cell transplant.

Here the CDR3 is given as CASRVGGSFSYEQYF. At the DNA level, the sequence is TGTGCCAGCAGGGTAGGGGGGTCCTTCTCCTACGAGCAGTACTTC. Recombination linked TRBV6-5 to TRBJ2-7; the D gene assignment is perhaps TRBD1 or TRBD2, with each matching 6 bases. V lost 6 bases and J lost 0 bases; the stretch between them is 15 bases long. CDR1 and CDR2 were assigned from the germline V gene as MNHEY and SVGAGI. The CDR3 contains 15 residues, cysteine and phenylalanine counted. Only CDR3 DNA remains: 45 bases, in frame from the first base.